This is a list of T cell receptor beta chains from one sample in a study of identical twins. Via MiXCR, TCRdb re-called the 5' RACE reads, giving one row per CDR3 protein. Of under 900,000 distinct CDR3 sequences listed, roughly 20% are singletons. The sample also formed part of further work on T cells expressing NK-cell markers.

Sample: PBMCs. These receptor sequences come from a woman between 18 and 29 years old in good health. CDR3s include the opening cysteine and the closing phenylalanine or tryptophan. The order of the fields is D gene, V gene, J gene, clone size, CDR3 DNA, CDR3 protein. The D gene is left open where the match is weak. Size is omitted from some rows. Given values are once, few, many or a class for expanded clones.

NA	TRBV27	TRBJ1-1	NA	TGTGCCAGCAGTTTATTAGCGGGTCGGGGGGGCACTGAAGCTTTCTTT	CASSLLAGRGGTEAFF
NA	TRBV7-2	TRBJ2-5	NA	TGTGCCAGCAGCTACGGACGGATTAGAGAGACCCAGTACTTC	CASSYGRIRETQYF
NA	TRBV7-9	TRBJ2-2	NA	TGTGCCAGCAGCTACAAGGACAGGAACACCGGGGAGCTGTTTTTT	CASSYKDRNTGELFF
NA	TRBV20-1	TRBJ2-5	few	TGCAGTGCTAGAGGGGACACCCAAGAGACCCAGTACTTC	CSARGDTQETQYF
NA	TRBV27	TRBJ2-7	NA	TGTGCCAGCAGAGCCTACGAGCAGTACTTC	CASRAYEQYF
TRBD2	TRBV20-1	TRBJ2-5	few	TGCAGTGCTGTGGCGGGAGGGCCACGGCAAGAGACCCAGTACTTC	CSAVAGGPRQETQYF
NA	TRBV5-1	TRBJ2-7	few	TGCGCCAGCAGCTACCAAAACCCCTACGAGCAGTACTTC	CASSYQNPYEQYF
NA	TRBV6-5	TRBJ1-6	many	TGTGCCAGCAGTTCTACCGGGACACGGGTCGGTTCACCCCTCCACTTT	CASSSTGTRVGSPLHF
NA	TRBV5-1	TRBJ1-6	NA	TGCGCCAGCAGCCCGGAGGCAGGGTGGGCCAATTCACCCCTCCACTTT	CASSPEAGWANSPLHF
NA	TRBV5-5	TRBJ2-2	few	TGTGCCAGCAGCTTGTGGGGAATGAGCACCGGGGAGCTGTTTTTT	CASSLWGMSTGELFF
NA	TRBV6-1	TRBJ1-3	few	TGTGCCAGCAGCCCGCTCCCACAAGGCCCTACTGGAAACACCATATATTTT	CASSPLPQGPTGNTIYF
TRBD1	TRBV12-3/TRBV12-4	TRBJ2-6	NA	TGTGCCAGCAGCTTTGGGACAGTGCCCTCTGGGGCCAACGTCCTGACTTTC	CASSFGTVPSGANVLTF
NA	TRBV5-6	TRBJ2-7	many	TGTGCCAGCAGCTTGGACCCAGGGAACCTCTACGAGCAGTACTTC	CASSLDPGNLYEQYF
NA	TRBV5-1	TRBJ2-7	NA	TGCGCCAGCAGCTTTGGCCCCCCCCTAGGGAATAAACCCTACGAGCAGTACTTC	CASSFGPPLGNKPYEQYF
TRBD1	TRBV15	TRBJ2-7	few	TGTGCCACCAGCGACCGGGACAGGGTGGTTTTCGAGCAGTACTTC	CATSDRDRVVFEQYF
NA	TRBV7-9	TRBJ2-1	NA	TGTGCCAGCAGCTTAGGACGGAAGGAGCAGTTCTTC	CASSLGRKEQFF
TRBD2	TRBV12-3/TRBV12-4	TRBJ2-2	few	TGTGCCAGCAGAATTAGCGGGTCTGGGGAGCTGTTTTTT	CASRISGSGELFF
TRBD2	TRBV20-1	TRBJ2-7	NA	TGCAGTGCTGACCTACTGGCGGGAGAAGTTTTTTCCTACGAGCAGTACTTC	CSADLLAGEVFSYEQYF
TRBD1	TRBV6-2/TRBV6-3	TRBJ2-2	NA	TGTGCCAGCAGTTACACCGGGACAGGTATTCCCGGGGAGCTGTTTTTT	CASSYTGTGIPGELFF
NA	TRBV6-5	TRBJ1-6	few	TGTGCCAGCAGTTTCGACGGGACTGATAATTCACCCCTCCACTTT	CASSFDGTDNSPLHF
TRBD1	TRBV6-1	TRBJ1-6	few	TGTGCCAGCAGTCCTTCGGGACAGGGGAAGGGATCCCTCCACTTT	CASSPSGQGKGSLHF
NA	TRBV12-3/TRBV12-4	TRBJ1-1	NA	TGTGCCAGCAGTTTAGCGCGGGGGTCCCGCACTGAAGCTTTCTTT	CASSLARGSRTEAFF
NA	TRBV29-1	TRBJ1-1	NA	TGCAGCGTCGCGGGACAATTGAACACTGAAGCTTTCTTT	CSVAGQLNTEAFF
NA	TRBV18	TRBJ2-1	NA	TGTGCCAGCTCACCACTCCGTATGAGGGTGAGCTCCTACAATGAGCAGTTCTTC	CASSPLRMRVSSYNEQFF
NA	TRBV6-5	TRBJ2-7	few	TGTGCCAGCAGTTACGGGGGCGGTGGCTCCTACGAGCAGTACTTC	CASSYGGGGSYEQYF
TRBD1	TRBV6-2/TRBV6-3	TRBJ2-5	few	TGTGCCAGCAGTATCGGGACAGGGTACCAAGAGACCCAGTACTTC	CASSIGTGYQETQYF
NA	TRBV20-1	TRBJ2-7	many	TGCAGTGCCACCCCGCAGGAGGGCTACGAGCAGTACTTC	CSATPQEGYEQYF
NA	TRBV7-8	TRBJ2-1	many	TGTGCCAGCAGCACCCGGACGGTCCCCTACAATGAGCAGTTCTTC	CASSTRTVPYNEQFF
NA	TRBV3-1	TRBJ1-2	NA	TGTGCCAGCAGCCAAGATGGATTACTGGGCGATGGCTACACCTTC	CASSQDGLLGDGYTF
NA	TRBV29-1	TRBJ2-3	few	TGCAGCGTCGATAGGGAAATCACAGATACGCAGTATTTT	CSVDREITDTQYF
TRBD1	TRBV7-2	TRBJ2-1	NA	TGTGCCAGCAGCTTACCGATAGACAGGGGCGAGCAGTTCTTC	CASSLPIDRGEQFF
TRBD2	TRBV20-1	TRBJ2-3	few	TGCAGTGCTAGTTACCGTAAGCGGGAGGGCACAGATACGCAGTATTTT	CSASYRKREGTDTQYF
NA	TRBV11-2	TRBJ1-2	few	TGTGCCAGCAGCTTAGATCTAAGGGACTATGGCTACACCTTC	CASSLDLRDYGYTF
TRBD1	TRBV27	TRBJ2-7	NA	TGTGCCAGCAGGTACAGGGGTGGGTCGGGCGAGCAGTACTTC	CASRYRGGSGEQYF
NA	TRBV12-3/TRBV12-4	TRBJ1-2	NA	TGTGCCAGCAGTTCCGGGATTACAACGGGCTTCTATGGCTACACCTTC	CASSSGITTGFYGYTF
TRBD2	TRBV11-2	TRBJ2-1	NA	TGTGCCAGCAGCTTTGGAAAGGGACTAGCGGGAGTCCGTTCCTACAATGAGCAGTTCTTC	CASSFGKGLAGVRSYNEQFF
TRBD2	TRBV27	TRBJ2-1	NA	TGTGCCAGCAGTCCCCTGTCGGCGGGGGGGCTTGCTGAGCAGTTCTTC	CASSPLSAGGLAEQFF
NA	TRBV6-5	TRBJ2-7	NA	TGTGCCAGCAGTTTACAGAACAGCTGGTCCGAGCAGTACTTC	CASSLQNSWSEQYF
TRBD2	TRBV3-1	TRBJ2-3	few	TGTGCCAGCAGCCAGCTAGCGGTAGATACGCAGTATTTT	CASSQLAVDTQYF
TRBD2	TRBV7-9	TRBJ2-7	few	TGTGCCAGCAGCCCCCAAGGAGCGGGAGTTAACGAGCAGTACTTC	CASSPQGAGVNEQYF
NA	TRBV24-1	TRBJ2-3	few	TGTGCCACCAGTGGACAGCCGTCAGATACGCAGTATTTT	CATSGQPSDTQYF
NA	TRBV29-1	TRBJ2-7	few	TGCAGCGTCGCCTTTAGGGGCTCCTACGAGCAGTACTTC	CSVAFRGSYEQYF
NA	TRBV18	TRBJ2-1	NA	TGTGCCAGCTCAGAACAGGGTTATGGGAATGAGCAGTTCTTC	CASSEQGYGNEQFF
TRBD2	TRBV7-2	TRBJ2-1	few	TGTGCCAGCAGCTGGACTAGTTCGTCCTACAATGAGCAGTTCTTC	CASSWTSSSYNEQFF
NA	TRBV5-5	TRBJ2-1	NA	TGTGCCAGCAGCTTAGGCGGGTCTTATGACAATGAGCAGTTCTTC	CASSLGGSYDNEQFF
NA	TRBV6-1	TRBJ2-3	NA	TGTGCCAGCAGTGAAGGGGGCTCGGGAAGCTGGGGGCAGTATTTT	CASSEGGSGSWGQYF
TRBD2	TRBV12-3/TRBV12-4	TRBJ2-3	NA	TGTGCCAGCAGTTTATCAGGGAGGGGCACAGATACGCAGTATTTT	CASSLSGRGTDTQYF
NA	TRBV20-1	TRBJ2-1	few	TGCAGTGCCCCGGACAACTACAATGAGCAGTTCTTC	CSAPDNYNEQFF
NA	TRBV4-2	TRBJ2-4	NA	TGTGCCAGCAGCCAAGATCCCCCCGGGACGGAACCGAGCTTAGCCAAAAACATTCAGTACTTC	CASSQDPPGTEPSLAKNIQYF